This TCR beta chain came from a study of cytotoxic CD8 clonotypes in ibrutinib-treated CLL. Overall study: Once treatment had gone on for a median of around 11 months, range 6 to 36, response samples were drawn.

V was shortened by 0 bases and J by 2 bases, with 5 bases between the two germline ends. CDR3 length: 14 amino acids. The V gene's germline CDR1 is MNHNY and CDR2 SVGAGI (reference sequence). Broader study findings: Public clonotypes, found uncommonly, either contracted or stayed stable on treatment. Exceeding age-matched healthy donors, baseline clonality also tracked the counts of circulating CD8+ T cells.

A 1 in 200,000 to 1 in 1 million T cell depth was the sequencing target. Sequencing used immunoSEQ multiplex PCR; TCRdb keeps in-frame clones, though not all of them. The data contain fewer than 150,000 clones, less than 90% of them seen just once; the ten biggest clones take up roughly 3.3%. Remarks on this clone: As yet, its antigen is unknown.

The specimen comprised PBMCs, sampled after 24 months of ibrutinib treatment. The sequence derives from a human donor with chronic lymphocytic leukemia. The rearrangement joins TRBV6-6 to TRBJ1-3; D call uncertain. Here the CDR3 DNA reads TGTGCCAGCAGTTACTCGATGACTGGAAACACCATATATTTT. It encodes CASSYSMTGNTIYF.